This T cell receptor beta chain was found in a study of T cell responses to AZD1222 COVID-19 vaccine. The trim removed 2 bases at V and 2 bases at J, leaving 3 bases unmatched. This CDR3 has 14 amino acids. The germline V gene encodes CDR1 SGHKS and CDR2 YYEKEE (reference sequence). Concerning this clone: What it binds is not known.

This table comes from immunoSEQ multiplex PCR, and its TCRdb copy is limited to in-frame clones, with some not included. The sample carries more than 110,000 clones, about 93% recorded once. Points from the study as a whole: Repertoire sampling was restricted to post-peak T cell response timepoints. Seropositive AZD1222 recipients at baseline numbered only 6 or 7.

The chain uses TRBV5-5 and TRBJ2-7; the match to TRBD1 covers 8 bases. The input for sequencing was peripheral blood, taken on day 0 of AZD1222 vaccination. The clonotype was recovered from an adult in good health. The CDR3 loop is CASSLQGVTYEQYF. The DNA for the CDR3 is TGTGCCAGCAGCTTACAGGGGGTTACCTACGAGCAGTACTTC. The full variable domain, completed using reference TRBV5-5 and TRBJ2-7, is DAGVTQSPTHLIKTRGQQVTLRCSPISGHKSVSWYQQVLGQGPQFIFQYYEKEERGRGNFPDRFSARQFPNYSSELNVNALLLGDSALYLCASSLQGVTYEQYFGPGTRLTVT.